These 28 T cell receptor beta chains originate from one sample sequenced in a study of blood T cell repertoires in COVID-19. The table came from immunoSEQ multiplex PCR; TCRdb's copy has only in-frame clones and leaves some out. The profile shows 150,000 or so clones, around 83% of them singletons. Sequenced: peripheral blood. These receptors came from a woman aged 60 to 75 with acute or convalescent COVID-19.

The V call is TRBV21-1, the J call TRBJ2-2; TRBD1, the table's D call, lacks a check against the DNA. TRBV21-1 is reported as a pseudogene. The CDR3 consists of 14 residues. This CDR3 reads CASVRTGGNGELFF. The CDR3 DNA follows: TGTGCCAGCGTCCGGACAGGGGGCAACGGGGAGCTGTTTTTT.

V and J are TRBV10-3 and TRBJ2-1, with 8 bases aligning to TRBD2. This CDR3 spans 16 amino acids. J was trimmed by 3 bases and V by 3 bases; bases with no gene match: 7. CDR1 ENHRY and CDR2 SYGVKD come from the germline V gene. This CDR3 reads CAISDPGRGGYNEQFF. Here the CDR3 DNA reads TGTGCCATCAGTGACCCCGGGAGGGGAGGCTACAATGAGCAGTTCTTC.

The chain has TRBV15 and TRBJ1-1; no clear D. Deletions cut 0 bases from V and 3 bases from J, with 11 bases between. CDR1 is LNHNV, CDR2 YYDKDF, per germline (reference sequence). The CDR3 spans 15 residues. The CDR3: CATSRDVGSDTEAFF. Here the CDR3 DNA reads TGTGCCACCAGCAGAGATGTAGGAAGCGACACTGAAGCTTTCTTT.

The rearrangement joins TRBV5-1 to TRBJ2-3; 11 bases align to TRBD2. Germline assignment: CDR1 SGHRS and CDR2 YFSETQ. The CDR3 totals 19 residues. V trimming: 4 bases; J trimming: 2 bases; junction bases outside the gene matches: 15. CDR3 residues: CASSQSPLSSGGFTDTQYF. Written as DNA, the CDR3 is TGCGCCAGCAGCCAGAGCCCCCTCTCTAGCGGGGGGTTCACAGATACGCAGTATTTT.

This clone was recorded once. The chain links TRBV3-1 (or the pseudogene TRBV3-2) to TRBJ1-2; tentatively, D is TRBD1 (6 bases). Germline-derived CDR1 and CDR2 are LGHDT and YNNKEL (reference sequence). There are 13 residues in the CDR3. The ends were cut back, 2 bases at V and 8 bases at J, with 12 bases in the middle. CDR3: CASSQTGYFGYTF. DNA of the CDR3: TGTGCCAGCAGCCAAACAGGGTATTTCGGCTACACCTTC.

This chain uses TRBV18 with TRBJ1-6, with no clear D. This CDR3 has 15 residues. Per the germline V gene, CDR1 is KGHSH and CDR2 is LQKENI. Trimming left V 3 bases short and J 6 bases short, with 12 bases between. The CDR3 protein is CASSPLEARNSPLHF. DNA of the CDR3: TGTGCCAGCTCACCGCTCGAGGCACGTAATTCACCCCTCCACTTT.

The genes are TRBV14 and TRBJ1-1; 9 nucleotides match TRBD1. Germline CDR1 SGHDN, CDR2 FVKESK. The CDR3 loop spans 16 amino acids. The V and J ends lost 4 bases and 2 bases, in that order; junction bases with no gene match: 8. The CDR3 region has the DNA TGTGCCAGCAGCCTAACCGGGACAGGGTCTAACACTGAAGCTTTCTTT. Protein product: CASSLTGTGSNTEAFF.

The DNA for the CDR3 is TGTGCCAGCAGCTTAGAGGCTAGAGGCAGGGGACCATCCTACGAGCAGTACGTC. Amino acids: CASSLEARGRGPSYEQYV. The J gene is TRBJ2-7, the V gene TRBV7-3; maybe TRBD1 (6 bases). CDR1 is SGHTA, CDR2 FQGTGA, per germline. The ends were cut back, 2 bases at V and 1 base at J, with 21 bases in the middle. CDR3 length equals 18 residues.

Only one count was recorded for this clone. The chain couples TRBV18 to TRBJ1-2; 8 positions agree with TRBD1. The CDR3 sequence is 16 residues long. The germline V gene encodes CDR1 KGHSH and CDR2 LQKENI. The ends lost 6 bases at V and 7 bases at J; junction bases unmatched: 16. The CDR3 DNA follows: TGTGCCAGCTCCTCTGGGAGGCAGCAGGGGGCCTCTGGCTACACCTTC. Translation gives CASSSGRQQGASGYTF.

The gene calls are TRBV5-1 and TRBJ2-2; D not resolved. The germline V and J ends were trimmed by 1 base and 7 bases, with 2 bases remaining between them. The CDR3 is made up of 11 amino acids. In germline, CDR1 is SGHRS, CDR2 YFSETQ. CDR3 sequence reads: CASSLYGELFF. The CDR3 DNA reads TGCGCCAGCAGCTTGTACGGGGAGCTGTTTTTT.

The gene calls are TRBV6-5 and TRBJ2-5, with D possibly TRBD1 on 6 matching bases. There are 16 residues in the CDR3. V lost 0 bases, J lost 2 bases, and 13 bases lay in between. Germline V CDR1 and CDR2: MNHEY, SVGAGI. The CDR3 loop is CASSYSYATGQETQYF. The CDR3 DNA sequence: TGTGCCAGCAGTTACTCGTATGCAACAGGGCAAGAGACCCAGTACTTC.

The chain carries TRBV19 and TRBJ2-7; D remains unclear. The V and J ends lost 7 bases and 5 bases respectively, with 12 bases between them. Germline V gene data show CDR1 as LNHDA and CDR2 as SQIVND (reference sequence). This CDR3 has 12 amino acids. The CDR3 sequence: CASTDQFNEQYF. CDR3 coding DNA: TGTGCCAGTACAGATCAGTTTAACGAGCAGTACTTC.

V usage is TRBV19 and J usage is TRBJ1-2; 8 nucleotides match TRBD1. After removal of 4 bases from V and 0 bases from J, the junction contained 4 bases not matched to a gene. The CDR3 extends over 15 amino acids. Germline V gene sequence: CDR1 LNHDA, CDR2 SQIVND (reference sequence). The CDR3 protein is CASSRGQDTNYGYTF. CDR3 sequence (DNA): TGTGCCAGTAGTAGGGGACAGGACACTAACTATGGCTACACCTTC. The complete variable domain, with remaining parts taken from reference TRBV19 and TRBJ1-2, reads DGGITQSPKYLFRKEGQNVTLSCEQNLNHDAMYWYRQDPGQGLRLIYYSQIVNDFQKGDIAEGYSVSREKKESFPLTVTSAQKNPTAFYLCASSRGQDTNYGYTFGSGTRLTVV.

This sequence joins TRBV11-2 and TRBJ1-1; D is unresolved. V dropped 0 bases and J dropped 6 bases, with 8 bases sitting between them. CDR3 size: 13 residues. Per germline, CDR1 SGHAT and CDR2 FQNNGV. CDR3 sequence: CASSLDFRAEAFF. DNA of the CDR3: TGTGCCAGCAGCTTAGATTTCCGCGCTGAAGCTTTCTTT.

The V and J genes are TRBV6-1 and TRBJ1-2; tentative D call: TRBD1 (5 bases). Germline CDR1 and CDR2: MNHNS and SASEGT. Between the trimmed V and J ends, which lost 1 base and 5 bases, there was a span of 17 bases. The CDR3 loop spans 16 amino acids. The CDR3 sequence is CASSEGSRGVDYGYTF. The CDR3 nucleotides are TGTGCCAGCAGTGAAGGAAGTCGGGGGGTTGATTATGGCTACACCTTC.

The chain is built from TRBV4-1 and TRBJ1-2; 9 bases align to TRBD1. J lost 6 bases, V lost 1 base, and 15 bases had no gene match. The germline V gene has CDR1 MGHRA and CDR2 YSYEKL. This CDR3 has 18 residues. The CDR3 DNA reads TGCGCCAGCAGCCAAGTTATTCTTCGGACAGGGGATTCGGATGGCTACACCTTC. The encoded protein is CASSQVILRTGDSDGYTF.

The rearrangement links TRBV5-1 to TRBJ2-2; TRBD2 aligns across 8 bases. Looked up from germline, CDR1 is SGHRS and CDR2 is YFSETQ. This CDR3 contains 15 residues. Trimming cost V 6 bases and J 2 bases; bases outside gene matches: 6. CDR3 sequence: CASTPGGANTGELFF. The CDR3 DNA is TGCGCCAGCACCCCCGGGGGGGCTAACACCGGGGAGCTGTTTTTT.

The V gene is TRBV3-1 (or the pseudogene TRBV3-2), the J gene TRBJ1-2, with a tentative D call TRBD1 (5 bases). The germline V and J ends were trimmed by 4 bases and 1 base, with 19 bases remaining between them. Per the germline V gene, CDR1 is LGHDT and CDR2 is YNNKEL (reference sequence). This CDR3 is built from 17 residues. CDR3: CASSPRGYGRVNYGYTF. In nucleotides, the CDR3 is TGTGCCAGCAGCCCCCGGGGGTACGGGAGGGTTAACTATGGCTACACCTTC.

The chain carries TRBV21-1 and TRBJ2-2; the table's D call of TRBD1 was not tested on the DNA. TRBV21-1 is labeled a pseudogene. This CDR3 is 17 amino acids long. CDR3 nucleotides: TGTGCCAGCAGCGAACCGGGACAGGGGGCAGACACCGGGGAGCTGTTTTTT. Translated, it gives CASSEPGQGADTGELFF.

This clone came up once. V is TRBV7-3 and J is TRBJ1-1; D remains unclear. V lost 0 bases to trimming and J lost 5 bases, with 7 bases between them. CDR3 size: 13 residues. In germline, CDR1 is SGHTA, CDR2 FQGTGA. The CDR3 DNA reads TGTGCCAGCAGCTTAACGGCGGTTACTGAAGCTTTCTTT. Translated, it gives CASSLTAVTEAFF.

The DNA of the CDR3 is TGTGCCAGCAGTGTCACTCGGGGACAGGGAGGTGAAAAACTGTTTTTT. Translation: CASSVTRGQGGEKLFF. The V call is TRBV6-1, the J call TRBJ1-4; 9 bases line up with TRBD1. This CDR3 is built from 16 residues. In germline, CDR1 is MNHNS, CDR2 SASEGT. Trimming took 4 bases from V and 7 from J; bases not matched to a gene: 10.

This clone has a single count. The chain combines TRBV5-1 with TRBJ2-7, with 7 bases fitting TRBD1. J lost 0 bases, V lost 4 bases, and 7 bases had no gene match. CDR3 length: 15 amino acids. The germline CDR1 and CDR2 sequences are SGHRS and YFSETQ. The CDR3 region is CASSQDRKSSYEQYV. CDR3 bases: TGCGCCAGCAGCCAGGACAGGAAGAGCTCCTACGAGCAGTACGTC.

This clone has a handful of counts. V usage is TRBV19 and J usage is TRBJ1-2; 8 nucleotides align to TRBD1. The ends lost 6 bases at V and 0 bases at J; junction bases unmatched: 3. Germline values: CDR1 LNHDA, CDR2 SQIVND (reference sequence). The CDR3 spans 14 residues. The chain's CDR3 is CASRSGQANYGYTF. For the CDR3, the DNA is TGTGCCAGTAGGTCGGGACAGGCTAACTATGGCTACACCTTC.

V is TRBV6-4 and J is TRBJ1-5; a weak D match, TRBD1 (6 bases). This CDR3 spans 15 amino acids. V was shortened by 0 bases and J by 4 bases, with 10 bases between the two germline ends. CDR1 and CDR2 from the germline V gene are MRHNA and SNTAGT. This CDR3 reads CASSDSKGGNQPQHF. The CDR3 bases are TGTGCCAGCAGTGACTCGAAAGGGGGAAATCAGCCCCAGCATTTT.

The gene calls are TRBV7-8 and TRBJ1-4, with 7 bases matching TRBD1. Germline assignment: CDR1 SGHVS and CDR2 FQNEAQ. Unmatched junction bases numbered 7, after V lost 5 bases and J lost 4 bases. The CDR3 runs to 15 residues. Written as DNA, the CDR3 is TGTGCCAGCAGCCCACGGACAGGCCTTAATGAAAAACTGTTTTTT. Translation gives CASSPRTGLNEKLFF. The variable domain in full, with the rest retrieved from reference TRBV7-8 and TRBJ1-4, is GAGVSQSPRYKVAKRGQDVALRCDPISGHVSLFWYQQALGQGPEFLTYFQNEAQLDKSGLPSDRFFAERPEGSVSTLKIQRTQQEDSAVYLCASSPRTGLNEKLFFGSGTQLSVL.

The rearrangement links TRBV29-1 to TRBJ2-7; weak D call: TRBD1 (6 bases). The CDR3 loop spans 12 amino acids. Germline V lookup: CDR1 SQVTM, CDR2 ANQGSEA. V was pared by 3 bases and J by 7 bases, with 13 bases between. CDR3 amino acids: CSVDGQGREQYF. The CDR3 DNA reads TGCAGCGTTGATGGGCAGGGGCGGGAGCAGTACTTC.

This sequence joins TRBV3-1 (or the pseudogene TRBV3-2) and TRBJ2-7, with D unclear. The CDR3 extends over 13 amino acids. V was shortened by 6 bases and J by 3 bases, with 12 bases between the two germline ends. Germline assignment: CDR1 LGHDT and CDR2 YNNKEL (reference sequence). The CDR3 DNA reads TGTGCCAGCAGTCTCCGCGCCTTCTACGAGCAGTACTTC. It codes for CASSLRAFYEQYF.

The rearrangement links TRBV5-1 to TRBJ2-3, with TRBD2 identical over 8 bases. The CDR3 totals 14 residues. Germline V gene lookup returns CDR1 SGHRS and CDR2 YFSETQ. With V trimmed by 3 bases and J by 2 bases, 2 bases remained unmatched. CDR3 DNA sequence: TGCGCCAGCAGCTGGCGGGGGGCCACAGATACGCAGTATTTT. This gives the protein CASSWRGATDTQYF. The whole variable domain, remainder taken from reference TRBV5-1 and TRBJ2-3, is KAGVTQTPRYLIKTRGQQVTLSCSPISGHRSVSWYQQTPGQGLQFLFEYFSETQRNKGNFPGRFSGRQFSNSRSEMNVSTLELGDSALYLCASSWRGATDTQYFGPGTRLTVL.